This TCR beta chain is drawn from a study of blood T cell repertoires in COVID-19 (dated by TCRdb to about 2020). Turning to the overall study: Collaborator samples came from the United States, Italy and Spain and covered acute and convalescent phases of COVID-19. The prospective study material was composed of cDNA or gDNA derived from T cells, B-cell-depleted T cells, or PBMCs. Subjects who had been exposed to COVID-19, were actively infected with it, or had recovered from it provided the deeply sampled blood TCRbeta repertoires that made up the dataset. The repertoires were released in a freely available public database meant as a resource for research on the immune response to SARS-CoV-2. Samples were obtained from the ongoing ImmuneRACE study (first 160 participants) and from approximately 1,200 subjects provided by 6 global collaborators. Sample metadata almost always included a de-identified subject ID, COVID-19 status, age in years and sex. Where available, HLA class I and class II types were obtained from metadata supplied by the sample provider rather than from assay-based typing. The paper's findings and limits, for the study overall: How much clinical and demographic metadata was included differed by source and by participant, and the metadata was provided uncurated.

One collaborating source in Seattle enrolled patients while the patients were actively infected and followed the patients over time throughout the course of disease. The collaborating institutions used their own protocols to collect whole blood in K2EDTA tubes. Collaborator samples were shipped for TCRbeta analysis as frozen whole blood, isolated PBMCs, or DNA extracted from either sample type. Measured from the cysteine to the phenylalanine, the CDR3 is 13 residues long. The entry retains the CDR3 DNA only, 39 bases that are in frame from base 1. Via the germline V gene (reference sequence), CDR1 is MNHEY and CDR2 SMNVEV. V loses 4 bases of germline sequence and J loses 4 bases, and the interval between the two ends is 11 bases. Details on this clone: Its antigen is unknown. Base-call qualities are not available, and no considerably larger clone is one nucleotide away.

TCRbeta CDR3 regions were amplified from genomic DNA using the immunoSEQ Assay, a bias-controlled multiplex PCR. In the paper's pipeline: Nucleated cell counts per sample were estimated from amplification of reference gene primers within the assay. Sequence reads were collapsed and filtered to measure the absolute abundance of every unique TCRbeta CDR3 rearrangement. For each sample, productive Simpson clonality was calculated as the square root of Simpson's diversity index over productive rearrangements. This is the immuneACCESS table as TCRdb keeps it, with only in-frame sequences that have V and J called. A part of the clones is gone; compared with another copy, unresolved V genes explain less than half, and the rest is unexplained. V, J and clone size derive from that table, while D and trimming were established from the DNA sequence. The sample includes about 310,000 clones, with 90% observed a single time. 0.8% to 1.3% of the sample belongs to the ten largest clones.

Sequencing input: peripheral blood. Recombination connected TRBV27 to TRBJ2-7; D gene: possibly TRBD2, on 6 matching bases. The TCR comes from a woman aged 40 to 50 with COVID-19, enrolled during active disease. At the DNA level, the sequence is TGTGCCAGCAGTTCGGGGGTTCTGTACGAGCAGTACTTC. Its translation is CASSSGVLYEQYF.